This T cell receptor (beta chain) stems from a study of T cell repertoires in cytomegalovirus infection. In the study overall: Shared public TCR beta signatures pointed to both CMV infection and a matching HLA type.

This clonotype was seen a handful of times. Unmatched junction bases numbered 17, after V lost 4 bases and J lost 14 bases. CDR1 is MNHNY, CDR2 SVGAGI, per germline (reference sequence). The length of the CDR3 is 16 residues. TCRdb recomputed calls from the reads with MiXCR, one row per CDR3 protein. The sample contains 150,000 to 200,000 distinct CDR3 sequences, roughly a fifth of which appear only once. The genes are TRBV6-6 and TRBJ2-4, with 10 bases identical to TRBD1. Sequencing was performed on PBMCs. The sequence came from a human donor in good health (CMV status not recorded). Some clones in this sample may be carry-over from other donors' samples. CDR3 DNA sequence: TGTGCCAGCAGTTCCCGGACTGGACAGGGGGTCAGTTCAAAGTACTTC. This sequence encodes CASSSRTGQGVSSKYF.